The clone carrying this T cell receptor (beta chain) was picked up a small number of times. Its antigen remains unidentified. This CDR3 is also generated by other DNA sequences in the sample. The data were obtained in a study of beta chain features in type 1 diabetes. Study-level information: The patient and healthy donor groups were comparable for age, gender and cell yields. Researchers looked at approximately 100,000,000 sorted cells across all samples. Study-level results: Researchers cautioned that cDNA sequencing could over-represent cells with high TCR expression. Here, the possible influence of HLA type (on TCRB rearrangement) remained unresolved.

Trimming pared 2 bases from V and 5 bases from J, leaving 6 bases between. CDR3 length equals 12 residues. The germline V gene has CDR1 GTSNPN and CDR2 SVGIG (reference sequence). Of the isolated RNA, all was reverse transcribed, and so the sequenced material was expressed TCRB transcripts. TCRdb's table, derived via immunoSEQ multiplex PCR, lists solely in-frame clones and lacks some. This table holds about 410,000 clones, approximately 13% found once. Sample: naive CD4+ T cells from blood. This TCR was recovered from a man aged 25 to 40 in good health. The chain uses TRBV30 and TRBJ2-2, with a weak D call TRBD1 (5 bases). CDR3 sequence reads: CAWSKGTGELFF. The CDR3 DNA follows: TGTGCCTGGAGTAAGGGGACCGGGGAGCTGTTTTTT.